The sequence of this T cell receptor (beta chain) was determined in a study of radiation and T cells in renal cell carcinoma. Study-wide results and caveats: From baseline, blood top tumor clonotypes peaked at 2 weeks post-radiation. Without pretreatment biopsies, baseline tumor clonotype presence was undetermined.

Of note for this clone: What it binds is not known.

Losses at the gene ends were 4 bases for V and 3 bases for J; bases not matched to a gene: 5. Germline-derived CDR1 and CDR2 are SGDLS and YYNGEE. The CDR3 has 15 amino acids. The time point denotes: blood 4 weeks post-SBRT, at nephrectomy. Treatment specified: 15 Gy SBRT to primary tumor, nephrectomy 4 weeks later. Nephrectomy followed 15 Gy stereotactic body radiation by 4 weeks. Clear cell pathology was present in this patient's renal cell carcinoma. Profiling relied on immunoSEQ multiplex PCR, and the TCRdb table lists in-frame clones only, not all of them. This table has about 83,000 clones, 70% to 90% appearing once.

The sample consisted of blood, taken from a patient whose treatment included radiotherapy and nephrectomy. The TCR was taken from a woman aged 55 to 70 with renal cell carcinoma. The chain carries TRBV9 and TRBJ2-7; 12 bases match TRBD2. The CDR3 DNA reads as TGTGCCAGCAGCCCAACGACTAGCGGGGGCTACGAGCAGTACTTC. It yields the protein CASSPTTSGGYEQYF.